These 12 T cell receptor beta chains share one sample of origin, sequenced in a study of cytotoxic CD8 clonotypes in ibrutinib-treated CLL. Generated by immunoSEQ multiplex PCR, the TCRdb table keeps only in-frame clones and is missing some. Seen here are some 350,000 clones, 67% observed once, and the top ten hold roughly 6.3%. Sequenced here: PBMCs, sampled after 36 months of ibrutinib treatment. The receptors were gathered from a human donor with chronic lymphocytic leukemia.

CDR3 sequence reads: CASSYFGATYEQYF. The CDR3 bases are TGTGCCAGCAGTTACTTCGGGGCTACCTACGAGCAGTACTTC. The rearrangement links TRBV6-6 to TRBJ2-7; D may be TRBD1 or TRBD2 (5 bases each). Germline assignment: CDR1 MNHNY and CDR2 SVGAGI (reference sequence). V was clipped by 1 base and J by 2 bases, with 9 bases between them. The CDR3 is made up of 14 amino acids.

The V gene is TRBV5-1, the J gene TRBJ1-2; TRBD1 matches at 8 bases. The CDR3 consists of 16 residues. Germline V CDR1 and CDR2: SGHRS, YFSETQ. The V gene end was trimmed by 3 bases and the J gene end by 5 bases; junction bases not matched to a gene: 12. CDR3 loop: CASSSAGTGREYGYTF. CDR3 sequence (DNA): TGCGCCAGCAGCTCGGCGGGGACAGGACGGGAATATGGCTACACCTTC.

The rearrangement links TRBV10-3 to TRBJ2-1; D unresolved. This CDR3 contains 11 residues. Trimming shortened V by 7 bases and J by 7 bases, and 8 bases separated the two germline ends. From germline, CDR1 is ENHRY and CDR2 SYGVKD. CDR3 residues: CAINSRNEQFF. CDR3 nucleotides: TGTGCCATCAACAGCCGGAATGAGCAGTTCTTC.

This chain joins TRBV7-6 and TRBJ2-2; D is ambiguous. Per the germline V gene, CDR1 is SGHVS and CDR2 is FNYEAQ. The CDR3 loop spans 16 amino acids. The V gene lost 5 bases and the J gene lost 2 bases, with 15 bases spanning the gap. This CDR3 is CASSPLWARNTGELFF. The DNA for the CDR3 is TGTGCCAGCAGCCCCCTATGGGCCCGAAACACCGGGGAGCTGTTTTTT.

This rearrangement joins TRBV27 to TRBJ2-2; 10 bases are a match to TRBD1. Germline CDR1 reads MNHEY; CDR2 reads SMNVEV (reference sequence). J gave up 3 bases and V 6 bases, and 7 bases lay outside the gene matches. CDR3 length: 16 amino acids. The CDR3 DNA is TGTGCCAGCAGGGGACAGGGGCTCTTTGACACCGGGGAGCTGTTTTTT. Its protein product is CASRGQGLFDTGELFF.

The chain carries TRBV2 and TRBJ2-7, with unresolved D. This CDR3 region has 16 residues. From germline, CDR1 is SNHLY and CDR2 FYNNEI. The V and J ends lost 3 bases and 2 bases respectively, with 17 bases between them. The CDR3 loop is CASSDSSEWRAYEQYF. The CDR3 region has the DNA TGTGCCAGCAGTGATTCCTCTGAGTGGAGAGCCTACGAGCAGTACTTC.

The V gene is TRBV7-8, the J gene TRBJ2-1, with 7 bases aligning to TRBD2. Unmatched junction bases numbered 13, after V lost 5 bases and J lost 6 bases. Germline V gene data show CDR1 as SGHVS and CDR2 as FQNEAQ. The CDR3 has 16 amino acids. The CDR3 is CASSPRNGRKGNEQFF. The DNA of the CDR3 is TGTGCCAGCAGCCCTCGGAACGGGAGGAAGGGCAATGAGCAGTTCTTC.

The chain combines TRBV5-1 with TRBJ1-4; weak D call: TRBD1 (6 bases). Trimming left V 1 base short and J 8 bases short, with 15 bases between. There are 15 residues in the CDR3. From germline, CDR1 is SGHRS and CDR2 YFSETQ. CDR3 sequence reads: CASSLSLEGGEKLFF. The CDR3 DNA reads TGCGCCAGCAGCTTGTCTCTGGAGGGGGGAGAAAAACTGTTTTTT.

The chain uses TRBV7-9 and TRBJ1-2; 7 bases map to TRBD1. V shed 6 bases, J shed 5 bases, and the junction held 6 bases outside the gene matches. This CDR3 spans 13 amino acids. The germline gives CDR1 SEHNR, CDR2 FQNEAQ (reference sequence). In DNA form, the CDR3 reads TGTGCCAGCAGGACAGACAGGGTATATGGCTACACCTTC. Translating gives CASRTDRVYGYTF.

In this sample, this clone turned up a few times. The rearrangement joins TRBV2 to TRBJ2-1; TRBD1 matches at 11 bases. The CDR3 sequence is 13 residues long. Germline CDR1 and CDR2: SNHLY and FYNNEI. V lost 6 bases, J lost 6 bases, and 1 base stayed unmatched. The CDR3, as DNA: TGTGCCAGCAGGGACAGGGGGCCCAATGAGCAGTTCTTC. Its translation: CASRDRGPNEQFF. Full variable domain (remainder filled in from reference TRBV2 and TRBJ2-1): EPEVTQTPSHQVTQMGQEVILRCVPISNHLYFYWYRQILGQKVEFLVSFYNNEISEKSEIFDDQFSVERPDGSNFTLKIRSTKLEDSAMYFCASRDRGPNEQFFGPGTRLTVL.

In DNA form, the CDR3 reads TGTGCCAGCAGCTTATTGGGAGAAAAACTGTTTTTT. Protein product: CASSLLGEKLFF. The chain carries TRBV11-2 and TRBJ1-4; no reliable D call. With 2 bases removed from V and 8 bases from J, the gap between germline ends came to 6 bases. This CDR3 spans 12 amino acids. CDR1 and CDR2 from the germline V gene are SGHAT and FQNNGV.

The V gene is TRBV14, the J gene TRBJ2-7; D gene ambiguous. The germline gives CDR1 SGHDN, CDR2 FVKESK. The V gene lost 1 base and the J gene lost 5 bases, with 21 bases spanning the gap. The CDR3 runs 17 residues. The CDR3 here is CASSQAGHRASGDEQYF. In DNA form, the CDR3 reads TGTGCCAGCAGCCAAGCCGGCCATCGGGCCTCTGGGGACGAGCAGTACTTC.